The 27 T cell receptor beta chains presented below share a single source sample, sequenced in a study of blood T cell repertoires in COVID-19. Clones were sequenced by immunoSEQ multiplex PCR, and TCRdb holds only the in-frame ones, with some missing. Among more than 250,000 clones listed, approximately 83% were seen once. What was sequenced was PBMCs or T cells enriched from blood (not recorded which). The origin of the receptors is a man in his thirties or forties who had recovered from COVID-19.

The V call is TRBV6-5, the J call TRBJ2-7; tentatively, D is TRBD1 (6 bases). Germline lookup yields CDR1 MNHEY and CDR2 SVGAGI. There are 12 residues in the CDR3. The ends were cut back, 5 bases at V and 3 bases at J, with 8 bases in the middle. In DNA, the CDR3 is TGTGCCAGCAGTCCCAGGGGCTACGAGCAGTACTTC. Translated, it gives CASSPRGYEQYF.

This clone was found a few times. J is TRBJ2-2 and V is TRBV6-5; TRBD1 is a possible D gene (6 bases). CDR1 MNHEY and CDR2 SVGAGI come from the germline V gene. Between the trimmed V and J ends, which lost 4 bases and 4 bases, there was a span of 10 bases. This CDR3 has 14 residues. The CDR3, as DNA: TGTGCCAGCAGTTTTGACAGGCTCACCGGGGAGCTGTTTTTT. Residues: CASSFDRLTGELFF.

DNA for the CDR3: TGTGCCAGCAGCGTAGCTCCAGCGGGGGGTTCCGGGGAGCTGTTTTTT. It codes for CASSVAPAGGSGELFF. The chain uses TRBV9 and TRBJ2-2, with 9 nucleotides matching TRBD2. Germline V gene data show CDR1 as SGDLS and CDR2 as YYNGEE. V lost 0 bases and J lost 6; bases outside the gene matches: 6. There are 16 residues in the CDR3.

The chain links TRBV5-4 to TRBJ1-3; perhaps TRBD1 as D (5 bases). V lost 0 bases, J lost 0 bases, and 10 bases lay in between. Germline-derived CDR1 and CDR2 are SGHNT and YYREEE (reference sequence). The CDR3 totals 16 residues. The CDR3 bases are TGTGCCAGCAGCTTGGGAAGGGGAAACTCTGGAAACACCATATATTTT. Residues: CASSLGRGNSGNTIYF.

The chain has TRBV7-3 and TRBJ2-5; TRBD2 matches 11 bases. This CDR3 is 16 amino acids long. The J segment lost 5 bases and the V segment lost 1 base, leaving 6 bases of the junction unmatched. Germline CDR1 and CDR2: SGHTA and FQGTGA. CDR3 bases: TGTGCCAGCAGCTTAAATAGCGGGGGGGCCTTTGAGACCCAGTACTTC. Its protein product is CASSLNSGGAFETQYF.

This clone was observed a handful of times. V is TRBV3-1 (or the pseudogene TRBV3-2) and J is TRBJ2-1; perhaps TRBD2 as D (6 bases). The CDR3 loop spans 15 amino acids. The V gene lost 0 bases and the J gene lost 7 bases, with 13 bases spanning the gap. Germline CDR1 reads LGHDT; CDR2 reads YNNKEL (reference sequence). The CDR3 region is CASSQEAEGGNEQFF. The DNA for the CDR3 is TGTGCCAGCAGCCAAGAGGCGGAGGGAGGTAATGAGCAGTTCTTC.

J is TRBJ2-1 and V is TRBV5-4, with 7 bases lining up with TRBD1. V was pared by 2 bases and J by 6 bases, with 5 bases of the junction left unmatched. This CDR3 has 14 residues. CDR1 is SGHNT and CDR2 is YYREEE in the germline V gene (reference sequence). CDR3 in amino acids: CASSLQGRVNEQFF. The CDR3 DNA reads as TGTGCCAGCAGCTTACAGGGGCGGGTCAATGAGCAGTTCTTC.

V and J are TRBV7-3 and TRBJ2-1; 7 bases match TRBD1. In germline, CDR1 is SGHTA, CDR2 FQGTGA. V lost 2 bases, J lost 8 bases, and 6 bases stayed unmatched. This CDR3 spans 14 amino acids. Written as DNA, the CDR3 is TGTGCCAGCAGCTTATACAGGGGTACCGATGAGCAGTTCTTC. Protein sequence: CASSLYRGTDEQFF.

The J gene is TRBJ1-5, the V gene TRBV24-1; possibly TRBD1 for D (6 bases). From germline, CDR1 is KGHDR and CDR2 SFDVKD. V was cut by 3 bases and J by 4 bases, with 9 bases left in between. The CDR3 is made up of 14 amino acids. CDR3 nucleotides: TGTGCCACCAGTGATCTTGGACAGAATCAGCCCCAGCATTTT. Translation gives CATSDLGQNQPQHF.

The CDR3 nucleotides read TGTGCCAGTATGAGGGACAGGACGTATGGCTACACCTTC. The encoded protein is CASMRDRTYGYTF. The V gene is TRBV19, the J gene TRBJ1-2; 8 bases are a match to TRBD1. Trimming took 7 bases from V and 5 from J; bases not matched to a gene: 6. This CDR3 has 13 amino acids. Per the germline V gene, CDR1 is LNHDA and CDR2 is SQIVND (reference sequence).

In its sample, this clone was seen many times. The identical CDR3 is also encoded by other nucleotide sequences in the sample. The chain links TRBV6-1 to TRBJ1-2; no definite D call. This CDR3 comprises 13 residues. The germline gives CDR1 MNHNS, CDR2 SASEGT. The V end was cut by 2 bases, the J end by 2 bases, with 6 bases between. This CDR3 is CASSETENYGYTF. The CDR3 nucleotides are TGTGCCAGCAGTGAAACAGAAAACTATGGCTACACCTTC.

The chain recombines TRBV11-2 with TRBJ2-1; 7 nucleotides agree with TRBD2. The junction had 8 bases not matched to a gene; V was cut back by 4 bases and J by 5 bases. Germline V gives CDR1 SGHAT, CDR2 FQNNGV. The CDR3 is made up of 15 amino acids. As DNA, the CDR3 is TGTGCCAGCAGCTCCGGGCGGGGGACCCACAATGAGCAGTTCTTC. Translated: CASSSGRGTHNEQFF.

This clone was seen a handful of times. This chain links TRBV5-4 with TRBJ2-3, with a tentative D call TRBD2 (6 bases). Trimming took off 3 bases at V and 4 bases at J, with 12 bases between the two ends. Germline CDR1 and CDR2: SGHNT and YYREEE (reference sequence). This CDR3 has 14 amino acids. CDR3 bases: TGTGCCAGCAGCTCCTTCCGCGGGGCAGATACGCAGTATTTT. Translated: CASSSFRGADTQYF. The whole variable domain, filled in from reference TRBV5-4 and TRBJ2-3, reads ETGVTQSPTHLIKTRGQQVTLRCSSQSGHNTVSWYQQALGQGPQFIFQYYREEENGRGNFPPRFSGLQFPNYSSELNVNALELDDSALYLCASSSFRGADTQYFGPGTRLTVL.

This chain links TRBV5-1 with TRBJ2-5, with a weak D call TRBD1 (8 bases). The CDR3 covers 16 residues. The V gene lost 0 bases and the J gene lost 5 bases, with 17 bases spanning the gap. Per germline, CDR1 SGHRS and CDR2 YFSETQ. CDR3 residues: CASSLEPLQGGETQYF. The CDR3 DNA reads TGCGCCAGCAGCTTGGAACCCCTACAGGGGGGGGAGACCCAGTACTTC.

The chain carries TRBV18 and TRBJ2-7; 7 bases agree with TRBD1. The ends lost 5 bases at V and 1 base at J; junction bases unmatched: 11. Germline V gives CDR1 KGHSH, CDR2 LQKENI. The CDR3 runs to 16 residues. CDR3 DNA: TGTGCCAGCTCAACCCTCCTGACAGGGAGTTCCTACGAGCAGTACTTC. Its translation: CASSTLLTGSSYEQYF. Full variable domain (rest looked up from reference TRBV18 and TRBJ2-7): NAGVMQNPRHLVRRRGQEARLRCSPMKGHSHVYWYRQLPEEGLKFMVYLQKENIIDESGMPKERFSAEFPKEGPSILRIQQVVRGDSAAYFCASSTLLTGSSYEQYFGPGTRLTVT.

The chain links TRBV24-1 to TRBJ1-1; D uncertain. Trimming shortened V by 2 bases and J by 11 bases, and 17 bases separated the two germline ends. This CDR3 region has 14 residues. Germline CDR1 is KGHDR and CDR2 is SFDVKD. CDR3 DNA: TGTGCCACCAGTGATTCATTTCCGGGAGGAAATGCTTTCTTT. It translates to CATSDSFPGGNAFF.

This clone has a single count. The chain recombines TRBV21-1 with TRBJ1-5; the D call of TRBD1 is as the table states it, not checked on the DNA. TRBV21-1 is a pseudogene locus. The CDR3 length is 18 residues. The CDR3 DNA reads as TGTGCCAGCAGCAAAAAGAAACCCTTGGACAGCCCTCATCAGCCCCAGCATTTT. This sequence encodes CASSKKKPLDSPHQPQHF.

V usage is TRBV4-2 and J usage is TRBJ2-2; D call uncertain. Trimming shortened V by 0 bases and J by 9 bases, and 8 bases separated the two germline ends. CDR3 size: 13 residues. Germline V CDR1 and CDR2: LGHNA, YNFKEQ. The CDR3 protein is CASSQEGGWELFF. The CDR3 DNA is TGTGCCAGCAGCCAAGAAGGCGGCTGGGAGCTGTTTTTT.

The rearrangement links TRBV7-6 to TRBJ2-1; 8 nucleotides line up with TRBD2. V was pared by 2 bases and J by 5 bases, with 8 bases of the junction left unmatched. CDR1 and CDR2 (germline): SGHVS, FNYEAQ. The CDR3 has 16 amino acids. In nucleotides, the CDR3 is TGTGCCAGCAGCTTAAAGGCGGCGGGGGGTCACAATGAGCAGTTCTTC. Protein sequence: CASSLKAAGGHNEQFF.

This chain joins TRBV9 and TRBJ1-2; D uncertain. Per the germline V gene, CDR1 is SGDLS and CDR2 is YYNGEE. V lost 3 bases to trimming and J lost 0 bases, with 9 bases between them. The CDR3 runs 14 residues. The CDR3 sequence: CASSDQLANYGYTF. CDR3 DNA sequence: TGTGCCAGCAGCGACCAATTAGCTAACTATGGCTACACCTTC. Combining the CDR3 with reference TRBV9 and TRBJ1-2 gives the whole variable domain DSGVTQTPKHLITATGQRVTLRCSPRSGDLSVYWYQQSLDQGLQFLIQYYNGEERAKGNILERFSAQQFPDLHSELNLSSLELGDSALYFCASSDQLANYGYTFGSGTRLTVV.

V and J are TRBV7-2 and TRBJ2-5; no reliable D call. Trimming took off 1 base at V and 1 base at J, with 7 bases between the two ends. CDR3 length equals 14 residues. Germline V gene data show CDR1 as SGHTA and CDR2 as FQGNSA. CDR3 in amino acids: CASSLGGSQETQYF. The CDR3 DNA reads as TGTGCCAGCAGCTTAGGCGGCAGCCAAGAGACCCAGTACTTC. Full variable domain (remainder filled in from reference TRBV7-2 and TRBJ2-5): GAGVSQSPSNKVTEKGKDVELRCDPISGHTALYWYRQSLGQGLEFLIYFQGNSAPDKSGLPSDRFSAERTGGSVSTLTIQRTQQEDSAVYLCASSLGGSQETQYFGPGTRLLVL.

Comment on this clone: The identical CDR3 is also encoded by other nucleotide sequences in the sample. The chain uses TRBV5-6 and TRBJ1-2; no clear D gene. The CDR3 contains 13 residues. The V end was cut by 2 bases, the J end by 2 bases, with 7 bases between. Germline V gene lookup returns CDR1 SGHDT and CDR2 YYEEEE. The CDR3 DNA reads as TGTGCCAGCAGCTTCGGCGGGAACTATGGCTACACCTTC. It yields the protein CASSFGGNYGYTF. Full variable domain (remainder filled in from reference TRBV5-6 and TRBJ1-2): DAGVTQSPTHLIKTRGQQVTLRCSPKSGHDTVSWYQQALGQGPQFIFQYYEEEERQRGNFPDRFSGHQFPNYSSELNVNALLLGDSALYLCASSFGGNYGYTFGSGTRLTVV.

The chain couples TRBV10-1 to TRBJ2-1; 9 bases agree with TRBD2. CDR1 WNHNN and CDR2 SYGVQD come from the germline V gene (reference sequence). V shed 9 bases, J shed 6 bases, and the junction held 9 bases outside the gene matches. The CDR3 is made up of 14 amino acids. CDR3 nucleotides: TGCGCCAGTGGAACCGGGACTAGCACCAATGAGCAGTTCTTC. Protein: CASGTGTSTNEQFF.

CDR3 protein: CASSLDRTGGAGYTF. CDR3 bases: TGTGCCAGCAGCTTAGATCGGACAGGGGGCGCTGGCTACACCTTC. The rearrangement links TRBV11-2 to TRBJ1-2, with 11 bases lining up with TRBD1. Germline-derived CDR1 and CDR2 are SGHAT and FQNNGV. The CDR3 has 15 amino acids. Trimming took 0 bases from V and 7 from J; bases not matched to a gene: 4. Looking up the rest from reference TRBV11-2 and TRBJ1-2 gives the full variable domain: EAGVAQSPRYKIIEKRQSVAFWCNPISGHATLYWYQQILGQGPKLLIQFQNNGVVDDSQLPKDRFSAERLKGVDSTLKIQPAKLEDSAVYLCASSLDRTGGAGYTFGSGTRLTVV.

The chain's CDR3 is CASSLGRVKEQYF. Here the CDR3 DNA reads TGTGCCAGCAGTTTAGGCAGGGTAAAGGAGCAGTACTTC. The chain is built from TRBV28 and TRBJ2-7; a possible D gene is TRBD1 (5 bases). Germline values: CDR1 MDHEN, CDR2 SYDVKM. Trimming took off 2 bases at V and 7 bases at J, with 12 bases between the two ends. The CDR3 has 13 amino acids.

The chain joins TRBV15 to TRBJ1-5; 8 bases align to TRBD1. After removal of 5 bases from V and 2 bases from J, the junction contained 5 bases not matched to a gene. The CDR3 has 15 residues. The germline V gene has CDR1 LNHNV and CDR2 YYDKDF (reference sequence). The CDR3 coding sequence is TGTGCCACCAGCTTCCAGGGGGCTGGCAATCAGCCCCAGCATTTT. Translating gives CATSFQGAGNQPQHF.

This clone was detected only a few times. The chain uses TRBV19 and TRBJ1-4, with D perhaps matching TRBD1 (6 bases). V was cut by 3 bases and J by 3 bases, with 8 bases left in between. CDR3 length: 14 residues. Germline CDR1 reads LNHDA; CDR2 reads SQIVND (reference sequence). CDR3 DNA sequence: TGTGCCAGTAGTATCAGGGGAGCTAATGAAAAACTGTTTTTT. It translates to CASSIRGANEKLFF.